The next 17 T cell receptor beta chains were all read from a single sample in a study of vaccination and CD4 T cells after COVID-19. These TCRs are of unknown antigen specificity. Researchers used the Oncomine TCR Beta short-read assay to sequence DNA from cultured CD4+ T cells. TCRdb re-derived calls from the PCR reads in MiXCR, one entry per CDR3 protein. The sample yields 10,000 or so distinct CDR3 sequences, around a third seen once. Treatment denoted: roughly 10-day PBMC culture with coronavirus spike peptide pools or control peptides (ViraFEST assay). The material was CD4+ T cells from blood, cultured in vitro, obtained after SARS-CoV-2 vaccination. The receptors originated from a human donor who had recovered from COVID-19.

This clonotype was detected a few times. This sequence joins TRBV7-2 and TRBJ1-6; 7 bases fit TRBD1. CDR1 and CDR2 (germline): SGHTA, FQGNSA. V lost 3 bases and J lost 5; bases outside the gene matches: 4. This CDR3 is 15 amino acids long. DNA of the CDR3: TGTGCCAGCAGCTTGAGGGACAGAGATAATTCACCCCTCCACTTT. It specifies CASSLRDRDNSPLHF.

This clonotype was detected a few times. The rearrangement uses TRBV20-1 and TRBJ1-1; D is unresolved. Germline V gene lookup returns CDR1 DFQATT and CDR2 SNEGSKA (reference sequence). This CDR3 region has 15 residues. The V end was cut by 3 bases, the J end by 3 bases, with 17 bases between. The CDR3, as DNA: TGCAGTGCTAGGCCTATGGGCCGGGCGGACACTGAAGCTTTCTTT. Translated: CSARPMGRADTEAFF.

The rearrangement uses TRBV11-3 and TRBJ2-1; D not certain. V gave up 5 bases and J gave up 3 bases, with 5 bases separating them. Germline V CDR1 and CDR2: SGHNT, YENEEA. The CDR3 has 12 residues. CDR3 nucleotide sequence: TGTGCCAGCAGCCCTAGCTACAATGAGCAGTTCTTC. Its protein product is CASSPSYNEQFF. The full variable domain, with the rest looked up from reference TRBV11-3 and TRBJ2-1, is EAGVVQSPRYKIIEKKQPVAFWCNPISGHNTLYWYLQNLGQGPELLIRYENEEAVDDSQLPKDRFSAERLKGVDSTLKIQPAELGDSAVYLCASSPSYNEQFFGPGTRLTVL.

The chain links TRBV6-5 to TRBJ2-2; D is unresolved. The V and J ends lost 3 bases and 6 bases respectively, with 8 bases between them. The CDR3 is 13 residues long. The V gene's germline CDR1 is MNHEY and CDR2 SVGAGI. The CDR3 sequence is CASSYPAAGELFF. In nucleotides, the CDR3 is TGTGCCAGCAGTTATCCGGCGGCCGGGGAGCTGTTTTTT.

This clonotype was seen a handful of times. This rearrangement joins TRBV28 to TRBJ1-2; 10 bases match TRBD1. CDR3 length: 13 residues. Germline V gene lookup returns CDR1 MDHEN and CDR2 SYDVKM. With 10 bases clipped from V and 6 bases from J, the junction kept 8 bases outside the gene matches. The CDR3 region has the DNA TGTGCCATCCGGGACAGGGGAGGAGATGGCTACACCTTC. Translated: CAIRDRGGDGYTF.

This rearrangement joins TRBV7-9 to TRBJ2-3; 11 positions match TRBD2. Germline assignment: CDR1 SEHNR and CDR2 FQNEAQ (reference sequence). The CDR3 consists of 17 residues. V shed 5 bases, J shed 0 bases, and the junction held 7 bases outside the gene matches. The chain's CDR3 is CASSPRTSGPSTDTQYF. CDR3 bases: TGTGCCAGCAGCCCCCGGACTAGCGGGCCTAGCACAGATACGCAGTATTTT.

The chain links TRBV19 to TRBJ2-5; 10 bases fit TRBD2. The junction had 19 bases not matched to a gene; V was cut back by 5 bases and J by 4 bases. In germline, CDR1 is LNHDA, CDR2 SQIVND (reference sequence). The length of the CDR3 is 19 residues. The chain's CDR3 is CASSPPWRSGRAIRETQYF. DNA of the CDR3: TGTGCCAGTAGTCCCCCCTGGAGGAGCGGGAGGGCCATCCGAGAGACCCAGTACTTC.

This clonotype was observed a handful of times. The chain recombines TRBV24-1 with TRBJ2-1, with D possibly TRBD1 on 6 matching bases. The CDR3 has 15 amino acids. The germline gives CDR1 KGHDR, CDR2 SFDVKD. Trimming took 5 bases from V and 5 from J, leaving 15 bases between them. CDR3 sequence (DNA): TGTGCCACCAGTGTTGCCAGGGGCTCGCACAATGAGCAGTTCTTC. Translation: CATSVARGSHNEQFF.

This clonotype was picked up a small number of times. The J gene is TRBJ1-2, the V gene TRBV30, with D hard to call. In germline, CDR1 is GTSNPN, CDR2 SVGIG (reference sequence). The CDR3 is made up of 11 amino acids. Between the trimmed V and J ends, which lost 0 bases and 5 bases, there was a span of 4 bases. The DNA for the CDR3 is TGTGCCTGGAGTGTACGGTATGGCTACACCTTC. Protein sequence: CAWSVRYGYTF. The complete variable domain, with remaining parts taken from reference TRBV30 and TRBJ1-2, reads SQTIHQWPATLVQPVGSPLSLECTVEGTSNPNLYWYRQAAGRGLQLLFYSVGIGQISSEVPQNLSASRPQDRQFILSSKKLLLSDSGFYLCAWSVRYGYTFGSGTRLTVV.

This clonotype is labeled large. CDR3 nucleotide sequence: TGTGCCAGCAGCTTAGACTCCGGGGGGACTAGAATTCAGTACTTC. Amino acids: CASSLDSGGTRIQYF. The chain uses TRBV7-2 and TRBJ2-4; 8 nucleotides agree with TRBD2. CDR3 size: 15 residues. Germline-derived CDR1 and CDR2 are SGHTA and FQGNSA. The ends lost 1 base at V and 10 bases at J; junction bases unmatched: 9.

The chain joins TRBV6-2 or TRBV6-3 to TRBJ1-2, with 10 bases fitting TRBD1. The trim removed 2 bases at V and 2 bases at J, leaving 2 bases unmatched. The CDR3 is made up of 15 amino acids. The germline V gene has CDR1 MNHEY and CDR2 SVGEGT. CDR3 sequence: CASSYGGQGNYGYTF. The CDR3 DNA is TGTGCCAGCAGTTACGGGGGACAGGGGAACTATGGCTACACCTTC.

Worth noting for this clonotype: This may arise from a read error, as a much more abundant clone is one base away. The rearrangement uses TRBV15 and TRBJ2-5; 7 bases agree with TRBD2. The germline gives CDR1 LNHNV, CDR2 YYDKDF (reference sequence). This CDR3 is built from 19 residues. Trimming at V came to 2 bases and at J to 1 base, leaving 16 bases not matched to a gene. The CDR3 region is CATSRLELLGRVSQETQYF. For the CDR3, the DNA is TGTGCCACCAGCAGATTGGAGTTATTGGGGAGGGTCTCCCAAGAGACCCAGTACTTC.

This clonotype was seen more than once but under ten times. The chain joins TRBV28 to TRBJ2-3; TRBD1 might be the D (5 bases). This CDR3 contains 16 residues. V lost 6 bases, J lost 3 bases, and 19 bases lay in between. CDR1 and CDR2 from the germline V gene are MDHEN and SYDVKM. The CDR3 DNA is TGTGCCAGCAGGGACGCAGGGTCTTTTGGTACAGATACGCAGTATTTT. Residues: CASRDAGSFGTDTQYF.

This clonotype was detected a few times. The chain couples TRBV19 to TRBJ2-5; 9 positions agree with TRBD1. The CDR3 runs 14 residues. Germline values: CDR1 LNHDA, CDR2 SQIVND (reference sequence). After removal of 6 bases from V and 5 bases from J, the junction contained 7 bases not matched to a gene. The CDR3 region is CASSLTGGRETQYF. The CDR3 bases are TGTGCCAGTAGCTTGACAGGGGGTAGGGAGACCCAGTACTTC.

In this sample, this clonotype turned up a few times. The chain employs TRBV7-3 and TRBJ2-1; 11 bases agree with TRBD2. Germline V gene data show CDR1 as SGHTA and CDR2 as FQGTGA. Trimming removed 2 bases from V and 4 bases from J; junction bases left unmatched: 1. CDR3 length: 15 residues. CDR3 in amino acids: CASSLSSGRYNEQFF. CDR3 in DNA: TGTGCCAGCAGCTTATCTAGCGGGAGGTACAATGAGCAGTTCTTC.

The chain recombines TRBV28 with TRBJ2-1; D might be TRBD2 (6 bases). With 4 bases removed from V and 6 bases from J, the gap between germline ends came to 16 bases. Germline CDR1 and CDR2: MDHEN and SYDVKM. The CDR3 loop spans 15 amino acids. CDR3 bases: TGTGCCAGCAGTTCCATCGATTTCGGGAGCAATGAGCAGTTCTTC. It encodes CASSSIDFGSNEQFF.

This clonotype was seen a few times. This chain connects TRBV6-1 to TRBJ1-2, with a possible D match to TRBD1 (5 bases). The germline gives CDR1 MNHNS, CDR2 SASEGT. This CDR3 region has 13 residues. V lost 6 bases and J 12 bases, leaving 20 bases between the germline ends. The CDR3 nucleotides are TGTGCCAGCAGCCCCATTGGGACCTTTTATAACACCTTC. It translates to CASSPIGTFYNTF.